This TCR beta chain emerged from a study of early T cells in non-severe SARS-CoV-2 infection. Across the study: Sequencing of unsorted whole blood was done on bulk RNA, leaving chains unpaired.

Study conclusions and caveats: Private and CD4 specificities were missed by VDJdb matching, which favored anti-spike CD8 responses.

The CDR3 is made up of 15 amino acids. V was trimmed by 5 bases and J by 6 bases, leaving 20 bases between them. CDR1 MNHEY and CDR2 SMNVEV come from the germline V gene (reference sequence). Individually, cDNA molecules had unique molecular identifiers attached to them. MiXCR, run by TCRdb on the 5' RACE reads, gives a single entry per CDR3 protein. The sample consists of more than 50,000 distinct CDR3 sequences, roughly 13% of them appearing once. This clonotype was counted only a few times. Its target is unknown. This material consisted of whole blood, taken at baseline. This TCR came from an adult who was a healthcare worker with PCR-confirmed SARS-CoV-2 infection or an uninfected control (not recorded which). V and J are TRBV27 and TRBJ2-7; weak D call: TRBD2 (5 bases). CDR3 in DNA: TGTGCCAGCAGTCCTCGAGGGCCAGGTCGGAGCGAGCAGTACTTC. Protein sequence: CASSPRGPGRSEQYF.